One sample yielded the 10 T cell receptor beta chains listed below, sequenced in a study of PD-L1 blockade in urothelial cancer. Regarding time point: peripheral blood 6 weeks after treatment start. The table came from immunoSEQ multiplex PCR; TCRdb's copy has only in-frame clones and leaves some out. This table holds more than 60,000 clones, about 90% found once. The sample here was PBMCs, taken around atezolizumab (anti-PD-L1) treatment. The origin of the receptors is a man aged 60 to 75 with urothelial cancer.

V gene TRBV1 combines with J gene TRBJ1-4. TRBV1 is reported as a pseudogene. This CDR3 region has 19 residues. The CDR3 DNA reads as TGCACCAGCAGCCCCGAGGGGAGGGGCAACCCTTCAACTAATGAAAAACTGTTTTTT. Its translation is CTSSPEGRGNPSTNEKLFF.

The chain couples TRBV2 to TRBJ1-2, with D possibly TRBD1 on 6 matching bases. The germline gives CDR1 SNHLY, CDR2 FYNNEI. The CDR3 totals 14 residues. V was pared by 3 bases and J by 4 bases, with 12 bases between. CDR3 sequence reads: CASSEDSWLYGYTF. DNA of the CDR3: TGTGCCAGCAGTGAGGACAGTTGGCTCTATGGCTACACCTTC.

V and J are TRBV29-1 and TRBJ2-7; 10 positions match TRBD1. Trimming cost V 1 base and J 6 bases; bases outside gene matches: 15. The CDR3 is 17 amino acids. CDR1 SQVTM and CDR2 ANQGSEA come from the germline V gene. CDR3 protein: CSVEGSGSGTGVREQYF. The DNA of the CDR3 is TGCAGCGTTGAAGGTTCCGGCAGTGGGACAGGGGTTCGCGAGCAGTACTTC.

CDR3 nucleotide sequence: TGCGCCAGCAGCTGGGGGACAGGGAACACCGGGGAGCTGTTTTTT. Translating gives CASSWGTGNTGELFF. The J gene is TRBJ2-2, the V gene TRBV5-1; 8 bases map to TRBD1. The junction had 2 bases not matched to a gene; V was cut back by 3 bases and J by 1 base. This CDR3 comprises 15 residues. The V gene's germline CDR1 is SGHRS and CDR2 YFSETQ.

In regard to this clone: An end of the junction differs from the germline gene, which may be a read error. The chain employs TRBV29-1 and TRBJ2-3, with 8 bases matching TRBD1. Looked up from germline, CDR1 is SQVTM and CDR2 is ANQGSEA. The CDR3 sequence is 14 residues long. The CDR3 protein is CSVEGQGATDTQYF. The CDR3 DNA follows: TGCAGCGTCGAAGGGCAGGGGGCCACAGATACGCAGTATTTT.

V usage is TRBV5-4 and J usage is TRBJ2-1; TRBD1 might be the D (7 bases). Germline CDR1 SGHNT, CDR2 YYREEE (reference sequence). The CDR3 is 15 amino acids. The V end was cut by 4 bases, the J end by 5 bases, with 16 bases between. CDR3 DNA sequence: TGTGCCAGCAGCCCGCGGAGGGGGCTTGACAATGAGCAGTTCTTC. Protein sequence: CASSPRRGLDNEQFF.

The chain joins TRBV2 to TRBJ2-1; 7 bases are shared with TRBD2. Germline CDR1 reads SNHLY; CDR2 reads FYNNEI. The CDR3 consists of 17 residues. V was pared by 1 base and J by 1 base, with 7 bases of the junction left unmatched. CDR3 in DNA: TGTGCCAGCAGTGAAGGGGGGGGGATTGGTTCCTACAATGAGCAGTTCTTC. Residues: CASSEGGGIGSYNEQFF.

This chain uses TRBV28 with TRBJ2-7, with TRBD2 as a possible D gene (7 bases). CDR3 length equals 16 residues. Trimming cost V 5 bases and J 0 bases, with 17 bases left between them. Germline V CDR1 and CDR2: MDHEN, SYDVKM. For the CDR3, the DNA is TGTGCCAGCAGTCAAGCAGGGGAGGGCCGCTCCTACGAGCAGTACTTC. Protein sequence: CASSQAGEGRSYEQYF.

This rearrangement joins TRBV5-1 to TRBJ2-1; 9 bases match TRBD2. The J segment lost 4 bases and the V segment lost 1 base, leaving 9 bases of the junction unmatched. Germline CDR1 and CDR2: SGHRS and YFSETQ. This CDR3 contains 17 residues. CDR3 bases: TGCGCCAGCAGCTTGTTGGCGGGGGGGCCGGGGTACAATGAGCAGTTCTTC. Its protein product is CASSLLAGGPGYNEQFF.

The CDR3 nucleotides read TGTGCCAGCAGCGTAGGAGGAATATCTAACTATGGCTACACCTTC. Translated: CASSVGGISNYGYTF. The gene calls are TRBV9 and TRBJ1-2, with D hard to call. Germline assignment: CDR1 SGDLS and CDR2 YYNGEE. Trimming removed 0 bases from V and 0 bases from J, with 9 bases in between. This CDR3 is built from 15 residues.